This T cell receptor beta chain is drawn from a study of cytomegalovirus exposure and HLA in healthy donors. Study-wide results and limits: What a later analysis reportedly showed was that an Asian-associated ancestry cluster had fewer N-insertions than the roughly 670-donor mean. The analysis excluded some indistinguishable V segments, including TRBV6-2 and TRBV6-3. Reportedly, HLA-A and HLA-B alleles of most subjects were accurately predicted from TCR beta. The study labeled approximately 150 TCR beta chains cytomegalovirus-associated.

Points on this clone: Its antigen is not known.

The PCR was carried out with 60 Vbeta primers and 13 Jbeta primers. The method was immunoSEQ multiplex PCR; TCRdb's version includes in-frame clones alone and lacks a portion of them. The sample carries over 85,000 clones, around 73% recorded once. V shed 2 bases and J shed 2 bases, with 7 bases lying between them. Germline values: CDR1 SGHRS, CDR2 YFSETQ. This CDR3 spans 13 amino acids. The sequencing input was PBMCs. The TCR originated in a man aged 40-55 years in good health and CMV-seronegative. V gene TRBV5-1 combines with J gene TRBJ2-5, with no clear D. CDR3: CASSFIGQETQYF. Here the CDR3 DNA reads TGCGCCAGCAGCTTTATCGGGCAAGAGACCCAGTACTTC.